These 18 T cell receptor beta chains came from one sample sequenced in a study of a mutant IDH1 vaccine in newly diagnosed glioma. The time point here: week 47, end of study. What each vaccine dose contained was 300 ug of mutant IDH1 20-mer peptide, accompanied by topical imiquimod. Method: immunoSEQ multiplex PCR; TCRdb's copy keeps in-frame clones and lacks some. The table has about 94,000 clones, roughly 86% seen once. Their cognate antigens are unknown. The sample here was PBMCs, taken from a glioma patient whose treatment included an IDH1 peptide vaccine. The receptor set was obtained from a woman between 50 and 59 years old with glioma.

V is TRBV7-9 and J is TRBJ1-2, with D uncertain. The germline V and J ends were trimmed by 4 bases and 4 bases, with 13 bases remaining between them. Germline V gives CDR1 SEHNR, CDR2 FQNEAQ (reference sequence). This CDR3 is built from 14 residues. The CDR3 DNA follows: TGTGCCAGCAGCTCCCATAACGGAACCTATGGCTACACCTTC. Protein: CASSSHNGTYGYTF.

The chain recombines TRBV7-3 with TRBJ2-7; D is uncertain. This CDR3 contains 13 residues. V was clipped by 1 base and J by 4 bases, with 8 bases between them. Germline V lookup: CDR1 SGHTA, CDR2 FQGTGA. CDR3 loop: CASSLKIGYEQYF. CDR3 DNA sequence: TGTGCCAGCAGCTTAAAGATAGGATACGAGCAGTACTTC. Full variable domain (rest looked up from reference TRBV7-3 and TRBJ2-7): GAGVSQTPSNKVTEKGKYVELRCDPISGHTALYWYRQSLGQGPEFLIYFQGTGAADDSGLPNDRFFAVRPEGSVSTLKIQRTERGDSAVYLCASSLKIGYEQYFGPGTRLTVT.

V gene TRBV7-8 combines with J gene TRBJ1-3; tentative D call: TRBD1 (6 bases). This CDR3 region has 17 residues. V was shortened by 5 bases and J by 0 bases, with 17 bases between the two germline ends. Germline V CDR1 and CDR2: SGHVS, FQNEAQ. The DNA of the CDR3 is TGTGCCAGCAGCCCCTATTTAGGACAGCGCTCTGGAAACACCATATATTTT. It codes for CASSPYLGQRSGNTIYF.

The V call is TRBV28, the J call TRBJ1-4; 9 bases are shared with TRBD1. This CDR3 has 13 amino acids. Germline V gives CDR1 MDHEN, CDR2 SYDVKM. Trimming took 10 bases from V and 5 from J; bases not matched to a gene: 5. The CDR3 DNA reads TGTGCCATAATGGGACAGGGAAATGAAAAACTGTTTTTT. This encodes CAIMGQGNEKLFF.

This sequence joins TRBV7-6 and TRBJ2-1; no clear D. CDR1 is SGHVS and CDR2 is FNYEAQ in the germline V gene. Trimming took off 2 bases at V and 5 bases at J, with 1 base between the two ends. This CDR3 contains 11 residues. The CDR3 protein is CASSLNNEQFF. Written as DNA, the CDR3 is TGTGCCAGCAGCTTAAACAATGAGCAGTTCTTC.

This chain joins TRBV28 and TRBJ2-7; the D gene is possibly TRBD2 (5 bases). Germline V gene sequence: CDR1 MDHEN, CDR2 SYDVKM. The V end lost 2 bases, the J end lost 5 bases, and 13 bases lay between the germline ends. The CDR3 is 14 amino acids. The CDR3 reads CASSLVLAAHEQYF. The DNA of the CDR3 is TGTGCCAGCAGTTTAGTCCTAGCAGCTCACGAGCAGTACTTC.

The rearrangement links TRBV7-9 to TRBJ2-7; D uncertain. Germline assignment: CDR1 SEHNR and CDR2 FQNEAQ (reference sequence). This CDR3 region has 17 residues. V was pared by 3 bases and J by 0 bases, with 18 bases between. This chain's CDR3 is CASSFFPAGPSSYEQYF. In DNA, the CDR3 is TGTGCCAGCAGCTTTTTCCCGGCAGGCCCCAGCTCCTACGAGCAGTACTTC.

This clone was seen only once. The genes are TRBV28 and TRBJ1-4; 8 positions match TRBD1. V lost 5 bases and J lost 7; bases outside the gene matches: 6. Germline-derived CDR1 and CDR2 are MDHEN and SYDVKM. This CDR3 is built from 14 residues. CDR3 protein: CASSLGQGFEKLFF. The CDR3 nucleotides read TGTGCCAGCAGTCTTGGACAGGGTTTTGAAAAACTGTTTTTT.

This clone was observed a few times. V and J are TRBV18 and TRBJ1-2; tentatively, D is TRBD1 (5 bases). The CDR3 spans 13 residues. Germline V gene lookup returns CDR1 KGHSH and CDR2 LQKENI. V shed 3 bases and J shed 6 bases, with 11 bases lying between them. Here the CDR3 reads CASSPRQSDGYTF. Written as DNA, the CDR3 is TGTGCCAGCTCACCGAGACAGTCCGATGGCTACACCTTC.

V and J are TRBV7-2 and TRBJ2-1, with TRBD1 as a possible D gene (6 bases). V lost 3 bases, J lost 3 bases, and 15 bases lay in between. The CDR3 totals 16 residues. Germline CDR1 SGHTA, CDR2 FQGNSA. The CDR3 loop is CASSFTPGVVYNEQFF. As DNA, the CDR3 is TGTGCCAGCAGCTTTACCCCAGGGGTCGTCTACAATGAGCAGTTCTTC.

Points on this clone: The same CDR3 can be traced to other DNA sequences in this sample. The rearrangement links TRBV29-1 to TRBJ1-2, with 9 bases matching TRBD1. The V and J ends lost 6 bases and 4 bases, in that order; junction bases with no gene match: 0. Germline CDR1 reads SQVTM; CDR2 reads ANQGSEA. The CDR3 runs to 11 residues. The CDR3 nucleotides read TGCAGCGTACAGGGGGCCTATGGCTACACCTTC. It specifies CSVQGAYGYTF. Filled out from reference TRBV29-1 and TRBJ1-2, the complete variable domain reads SAVISQKPSRDICQRGTSLTIQCQVDSQVTMMFWYRQQPGQSLTLIATANQGSEATYESGFVIDKFPISRPNLTFSTLTVSNMSPEDSSIYLCSVQGAYGYTFGSGTRLTVV.

The chain carries TRBV6-6 and TRBJ1-1; 7 bases align to TRBD1. V lost 7 bases to trimming and J lost 7 bases; unmatched junction nucleotides: 6. The germline V gene has CDR1 MNHNY and CDR2 SVGAGI (reference sequence). The CDR3 consists of 12 residues. In DNA, the CDR3 is TGTGCCAGCAACAACAGGGGTAATGAAGCTTTCTTT. Translation: CASNNRGNEAFF.

V and J are TRBV19 and TRBJ1-5; D not resolved. This CDR3 is built from 14 residues. V shed 8 bases and J shed 4 bases, with 15 bases lying between them. Germline loops: CDR1 LNHDA, CDR2 SQIVND (reference sequence). CDR3 sequence (DNA): TGTGCCAGTCTAGCGACACCGAATAATCAGCCCCAGCATTTT. Translation: CASLATPNNQPQHF.

Of note for this clone: The same CDR3 can be traced to other DNA sequences in this sample. The chain recombines TRBV30 with TRBJ1-6; D is perhaps TRBD1 (5 bases). The CDR3 is 15 amino acids. Deletions cut 0 bases from V and 8 bases from J, with 14 bases between. Germline CDR1 GTSNPN, CDR2 SVGIG (reference sequence). The CDR3 here is CAWSVLGTGDSPLHF. The CDR3 coding sequence is TGTGCCTGGAGTGTACTGGGGACTGGAGATTCACCCCTCCACTTT.

The chain recombines TRBV6-1 with TRBJ2-7; TRBD2 aligns across 14 bases. V gave up 5 bases and J gave up 8 bases; unmatched junction bases: 8. Germline lookup yields CDR1 MNHNS and CDR2 SASEGT. The CDR3 has 15 amino acids. For the CDR3, the DNA is TGTGCCAGCAGTACCCGGACTAGCGGGAGGTATAAGCAGTACTTC. Its protein is CASSTRTSGRYKQYF.

This clone came up a few times. The chain recombines TRBV5-1 with TRBJ1-1, with D possibly being TRBD1 (6 bases). V lost 3 bases to trimming and J lost 6 bases, with 15 bases between them. In germline, CDR1 is SGHRS, CDR2 YFSETQ. The CDR3 consists of 14 residues. The chain's CDR3 is CASSSDGWGPEAFF. The CDR3 DNA sequence: TGCGCCAGCAGCTCGGACGGGTGGGGGCCTGAAGCTTTCTTT.

V and J are TRBV5-4 and TRBJ2-7; D gene unclear. V dropped 0 bases and J dropped 3 bases, with 13 bases sitting between them. Germline V gene data show CDR1 as SGHNT and CDR2 as YYREEE (reference sequence). The CDR3 has 15 residues. The CDR3 nucleotides are TGTGCCAGCAGCTTGGGGGCCGAAACCTACTACGAGCAGTACTTC. This codes for CASSLGAETYYEQYF.

In nucleotides, the CDR3 is TGTGCCACGGGGCCAACGGGAGCAGGAACAGATACGCAGTATTTT. Encoded protein: CATGPTGAGTDTQYF. V gene TRBV10-3 combines with J gene TRBJ2-3, with a possible D match to TRBD2 (6 bases). Per the germline V gene, CDR1 is ENHRY and CDR2 is SYGVKD. The CDR3 runs 15 residues. The V gene lost 10 bases and the J gene lost 3 bases, with 20 bases spanning the gap.